This T cell receptor (beta chain) originates from a study of CD8+CD57+ T cells in acquired aplastic anemia. General study results and limits: Patients and controls had in common twenty-nine CD8+ CDR3 sequences.

Turning to this clonotype: What it binds is unknown.

CDR3 and TCR beta VDJ profiling relied on a genomic DNA template. TCRdb used MiXCR to reprocess the reads, holding one entry per CDR3 protein. The data contain around 170,000 distinct CDR3 sequences, 46% of them seen just once; the ten biggest clones take up approximately 2.9%. Germline CDR1 and CDR2: LNHDA and SQIVND (reference sequence). Trimming removed 7 bases from V and 9 bases from J, with 22 bases in between. This CDR3 region has 16 residues. The sequence was collected from a human donor in good health. The sample was sorted CD4+, CD8+, or CD8+CD57+ T cells (not recorded which) from PBMCs. The V call is TRBV19, the J call TRBJ1-6, with D maybe TRBD1 (6 bases). The CDR3 spells CASTAAMREGGSPLHF. Here the CDR3 DNA reads TGTGCCAGTACCGCGGCGATGAGGGAAGGGGGTTCACCCCTCCACTTT.